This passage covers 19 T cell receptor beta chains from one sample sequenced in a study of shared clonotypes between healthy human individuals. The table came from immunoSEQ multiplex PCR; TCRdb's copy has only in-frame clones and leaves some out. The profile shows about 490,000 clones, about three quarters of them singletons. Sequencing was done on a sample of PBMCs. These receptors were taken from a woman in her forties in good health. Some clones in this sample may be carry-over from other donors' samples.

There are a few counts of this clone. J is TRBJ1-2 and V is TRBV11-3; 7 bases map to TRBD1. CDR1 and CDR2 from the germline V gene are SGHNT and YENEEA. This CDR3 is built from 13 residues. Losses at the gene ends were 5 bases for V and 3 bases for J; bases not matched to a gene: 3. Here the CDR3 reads CASSKTGYYGYTF. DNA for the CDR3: TGTGCCAGCAGCAAGACAGGGTACTATGGCTACACCTTC.

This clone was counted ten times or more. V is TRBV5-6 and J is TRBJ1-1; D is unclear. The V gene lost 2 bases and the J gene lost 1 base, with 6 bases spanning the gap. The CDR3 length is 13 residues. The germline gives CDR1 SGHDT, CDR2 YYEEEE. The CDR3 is CASSFSENTEAFF. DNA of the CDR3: TGTGCCAGCAGCTTTTCCGAGAACACTGAAGCTTTCTTT.

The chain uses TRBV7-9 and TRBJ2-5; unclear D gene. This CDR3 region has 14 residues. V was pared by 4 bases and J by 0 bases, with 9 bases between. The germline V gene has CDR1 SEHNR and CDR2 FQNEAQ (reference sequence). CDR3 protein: CASSSKKNQETQYF. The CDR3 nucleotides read TGTGCCAGCAGCTCAAAAAAAAACCAAGAGACCCAGTACTTC.

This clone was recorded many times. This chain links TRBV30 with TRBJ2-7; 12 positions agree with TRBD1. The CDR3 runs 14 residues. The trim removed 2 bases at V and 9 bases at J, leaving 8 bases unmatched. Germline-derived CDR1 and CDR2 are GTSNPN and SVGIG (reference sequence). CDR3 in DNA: TGTGCCTGGAGTATAGGGACAGGGGGCGTGGGGCAGTACTTC. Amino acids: CAWSIGTGGVGQYF.

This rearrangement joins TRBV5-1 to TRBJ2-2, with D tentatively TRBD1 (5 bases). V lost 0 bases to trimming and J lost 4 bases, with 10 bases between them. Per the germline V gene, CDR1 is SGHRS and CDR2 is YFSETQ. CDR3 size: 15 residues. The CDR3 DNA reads TGCGCCAGCAGCTTGGAAGGACAACCCACCGGGGAGCTGTTTTTT. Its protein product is CASSLEGQPTGELFF.

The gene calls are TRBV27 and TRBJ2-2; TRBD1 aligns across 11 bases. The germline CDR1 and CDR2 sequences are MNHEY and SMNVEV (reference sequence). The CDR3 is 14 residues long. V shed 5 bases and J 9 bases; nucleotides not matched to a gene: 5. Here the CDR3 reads CASSKGQGGRELFF. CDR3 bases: TGTGCCAGCAGTAAGGGACAGGGGGGTAGGGAGCTGTTTTTT.

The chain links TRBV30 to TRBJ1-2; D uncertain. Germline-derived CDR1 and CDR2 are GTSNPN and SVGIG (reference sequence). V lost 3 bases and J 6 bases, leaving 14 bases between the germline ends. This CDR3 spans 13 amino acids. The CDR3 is CAWSPSGNHGYTF. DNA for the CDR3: TGTGCCTGGAGCCCTTCAGGAAATCATGGCTACACCTTC.

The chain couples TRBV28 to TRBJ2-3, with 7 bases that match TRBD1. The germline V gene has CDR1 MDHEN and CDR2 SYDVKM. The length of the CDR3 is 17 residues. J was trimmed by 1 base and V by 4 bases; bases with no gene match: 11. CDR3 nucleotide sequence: TGTGCCAGCAGTTCCGGATACAGGGGCGGAGGCACAGATACGCAGTATTTT. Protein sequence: CASSSGYRGGGTDTQYF.

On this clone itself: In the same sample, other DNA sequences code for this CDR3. CDR3 bases: TGTGCCAGCAGCTTCAACCGAAACACTGAAGCTTTCTTT. The encoded protein is CASSFNRNTEAFF. The chain has TRBV7-8 and TRBJ1-1; D ambiguous. V was cut by 3 bases and J by 2 bases, with 7 bases left in between. CDR3 length: 13 residues. Germline V CDR1 and CDR2: SGHVS, FQNEAQ.

The CDR3 protein is CASSSIAGGPRTQYF. The CDR3 DNA reads as TGTGCCAGCAGCTCCATAGCGGGAGGGCCTCGTACGCAGTATTTT. The chain combines TRBV7-8 with TRBJ2-3; 11 bases are a match to TRBD2. The germline V gene encodes CDR1 SGHVS and CDR2 FQNEAQ. The CDR3 consists of 15 residues. V gave up 4 bases and J gave up 8 bases; unmatched junction bases: 8.

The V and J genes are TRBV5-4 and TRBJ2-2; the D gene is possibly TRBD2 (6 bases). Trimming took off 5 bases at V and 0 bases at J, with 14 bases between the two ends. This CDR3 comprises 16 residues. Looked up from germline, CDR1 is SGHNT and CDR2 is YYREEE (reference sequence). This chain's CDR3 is CASSRAGGSNTGELFF. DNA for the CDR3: TGTGCCAGCAGTCGTGCCGGGGGATCGAACACCGGGGAGCTGTTTTTT.

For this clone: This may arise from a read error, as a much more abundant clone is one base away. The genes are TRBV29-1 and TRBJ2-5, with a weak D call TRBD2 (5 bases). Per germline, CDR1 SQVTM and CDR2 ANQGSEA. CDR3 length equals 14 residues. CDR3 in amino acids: CSIDRNGNQETQYF. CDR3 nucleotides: TGCAGCATTGATAGAAACGGGAACCAAGAGACCCAGTACTTC.

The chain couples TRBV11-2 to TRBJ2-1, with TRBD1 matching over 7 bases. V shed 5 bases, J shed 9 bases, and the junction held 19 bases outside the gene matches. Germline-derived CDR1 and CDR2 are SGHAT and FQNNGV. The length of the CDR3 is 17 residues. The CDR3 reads CASSPTLTGMGTGEQFF. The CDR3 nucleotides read TGTGCCAGCAGCCCAACCCTGACAGGGATGGGTACAGGTGAGCAGTTCTTC.

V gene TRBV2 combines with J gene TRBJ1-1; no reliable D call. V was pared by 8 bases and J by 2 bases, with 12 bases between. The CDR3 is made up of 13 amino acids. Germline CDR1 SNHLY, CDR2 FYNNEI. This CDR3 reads CASRSLGNTEAFF. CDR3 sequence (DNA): TGTGCCAGCCGGAGTTTGGGCAACACTGAAGCTTTCTTT.

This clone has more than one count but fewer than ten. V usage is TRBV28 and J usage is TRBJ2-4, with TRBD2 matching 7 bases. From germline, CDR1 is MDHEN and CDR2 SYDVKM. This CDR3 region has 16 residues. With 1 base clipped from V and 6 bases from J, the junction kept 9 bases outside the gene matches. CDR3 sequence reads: CASSLLGAGYANIQYF. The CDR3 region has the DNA TGTGCCAGCAGTTTATTGGGAGCGGGATATGCAAACATTCAGTACTTC. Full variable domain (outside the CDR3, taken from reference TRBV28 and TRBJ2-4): DVKVTQSSRYLVKRTGEKVFLECVQDMDHENMFWYRQDPGLGLRLIYFSYDVKMKEKGDIPEGYSVSREKKERFSLILESASTNQTSMYLCASSLLGAGYANIQYFGAGTRLSVL.

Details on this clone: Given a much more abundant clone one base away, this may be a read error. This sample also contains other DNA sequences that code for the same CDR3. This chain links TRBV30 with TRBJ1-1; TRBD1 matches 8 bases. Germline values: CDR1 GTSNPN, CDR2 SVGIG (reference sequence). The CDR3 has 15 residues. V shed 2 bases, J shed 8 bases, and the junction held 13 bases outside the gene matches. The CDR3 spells CAWSPQGAPSTEAFF. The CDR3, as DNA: TGTGCCTGGAGTCCCCAGGGGGCGCCCAGCACCGAAGCTTTCTTT. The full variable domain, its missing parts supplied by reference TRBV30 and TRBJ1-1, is SQTIHQWPATLVQPVGSPLSLECTVEGTSNPNLYWYRQAAGRGLQLLFYSVGIGQISSEVPQNLSASRPQDRQFILSSKKLLLSDSGFYLCAWSPQGAPSTEAFFGQGTRLTVV.

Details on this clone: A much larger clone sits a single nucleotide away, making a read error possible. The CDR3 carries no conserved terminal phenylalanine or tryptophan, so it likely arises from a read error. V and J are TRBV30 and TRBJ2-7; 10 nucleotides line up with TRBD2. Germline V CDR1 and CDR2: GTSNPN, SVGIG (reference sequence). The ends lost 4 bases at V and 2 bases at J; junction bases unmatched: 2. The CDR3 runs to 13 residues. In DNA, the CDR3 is TGTGCCTGGAAGCTAGCGGGAGCCTACGAGCAGTACCTC. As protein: CAWKLAGAYEQYL.

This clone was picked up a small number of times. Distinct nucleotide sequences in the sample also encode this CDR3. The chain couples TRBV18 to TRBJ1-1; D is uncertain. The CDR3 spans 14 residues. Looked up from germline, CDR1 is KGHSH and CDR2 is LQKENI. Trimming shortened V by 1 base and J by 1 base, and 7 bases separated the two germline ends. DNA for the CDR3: TGTGCCAGCTCACCACAGGGAGGGAACACTGAAGCTTTCTTT. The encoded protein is CASSPQGGNTEAFF.

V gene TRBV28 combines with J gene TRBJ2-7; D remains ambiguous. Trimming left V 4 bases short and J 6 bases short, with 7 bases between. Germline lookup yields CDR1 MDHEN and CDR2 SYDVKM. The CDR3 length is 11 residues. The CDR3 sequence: CASSSRSEQYF. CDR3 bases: TGTGCCAGCAGTTCCCGTAGCGAGCAGTACTTC. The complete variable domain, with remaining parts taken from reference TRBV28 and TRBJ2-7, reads DVKVTQSSRYLVKRTGEKVFLECVQDMDHENMFWYRQDPGLGLRLIYFSYDVKMKEKGDIPEGYSVSREKKERFSLILESASTNQTSMYLCASSSRSEQYFGPGTRLTVT.